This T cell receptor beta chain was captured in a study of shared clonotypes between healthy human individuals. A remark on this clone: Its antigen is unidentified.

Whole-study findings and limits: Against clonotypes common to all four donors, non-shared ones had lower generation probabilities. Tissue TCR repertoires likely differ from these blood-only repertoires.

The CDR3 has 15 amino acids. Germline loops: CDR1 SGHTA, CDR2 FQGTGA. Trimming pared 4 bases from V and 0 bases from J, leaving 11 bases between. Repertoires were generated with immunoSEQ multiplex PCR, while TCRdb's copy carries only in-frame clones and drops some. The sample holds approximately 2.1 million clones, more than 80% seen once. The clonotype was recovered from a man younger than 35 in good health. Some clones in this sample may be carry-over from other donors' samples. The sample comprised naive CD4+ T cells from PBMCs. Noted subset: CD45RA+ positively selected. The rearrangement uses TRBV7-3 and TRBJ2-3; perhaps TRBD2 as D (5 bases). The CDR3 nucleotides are TGTGCCAGCAGCTCCTGGGGAGAAAGCACAGATACGCAGTATTTT. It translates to CASSSWGESTDTQYF.